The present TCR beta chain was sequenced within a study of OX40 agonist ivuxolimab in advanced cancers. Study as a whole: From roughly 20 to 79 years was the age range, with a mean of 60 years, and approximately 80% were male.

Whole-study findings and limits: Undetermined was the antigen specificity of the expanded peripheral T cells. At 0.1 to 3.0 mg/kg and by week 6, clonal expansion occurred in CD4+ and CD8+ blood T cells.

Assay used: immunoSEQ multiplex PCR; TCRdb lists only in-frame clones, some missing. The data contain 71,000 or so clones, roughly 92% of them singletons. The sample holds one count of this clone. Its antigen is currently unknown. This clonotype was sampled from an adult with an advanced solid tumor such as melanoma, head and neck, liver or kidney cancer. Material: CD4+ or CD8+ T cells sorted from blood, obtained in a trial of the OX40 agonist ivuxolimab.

For the CDR3, the DNA is TGTGCCAGCAGTTTATCCGGGACAAACTACTACGAGCAGTACTTC. Its protein product is CASSLSGTNYYEQYF. The chain combines TRBV28 with TRBJ2-7; D may be TRBD1 (6 bases). In germline, CDR1 is MDHEN, CDR2 SYDVKM. V lost 1 base and J 3 bases, leaving 13 bases between the germline ends. The CDR3 spans 15 residues.